These 2 T cell receptor beta chains share one sample of origin, sequenced in a study of T-cell reconstitution after alpha-beta-depleted transplantation in children. The library targeted TCRbeta and was prepared with unique molecular identifiers. TCRdb independently ran MiXCR on the PCR reads; one entry per CDR3 protein. The profile shows 450,000 to 500,000 distinct CDR3 sequences, about an eighth of them singletons. Sequenced material: PBMCs from the stem cell graft donor, taken from the stem cell graft. These receptors all stem from a human donor who donated a stem cell graft to a child with combined immunodeficiency.

This clonotype was detected ten times or more. The chain couples TRBV9 to TRBJ2-3, with D possibly being TRBD2 (6 bases). The ends were cut back, 0 bases at V and 2 bases at J, with 10 bases in the middle. Germline V gene lookup returns CDR1 SGDLS and CDR2 YYNGEE. The length of the CDR3 is 15 residues. In DNA form, the CDR3 reads TGTGCCAGCAGCGTAGGTGCGGGAAACACAGATACGCAGTATTTT. This translates into CASSVGAGNTDTQYF.

This clonotype was counted between two and nine times. The V and J genes are TRBV11-2 and TRBJ2-3; TRBD2 aligns across 14 bases. Germline CDR1 reads SGHAT; CDR2 reads FQNNGV. The CDR3 is 18 residues long. J lost 5 bases, V lost 5 bases, and 12 bases had no gene match. The CDR3 DNA follows: TGTGCCAGCAGCCAAAACCGACTAGCGGGGGGGCTTGGAGATACGCAGTATTTT. This codes for CASSQNRLAGGLGDTQYF.